This is a list of T cell receptor beta chains from one sample in a study of T cell responses to AZD1222 COVID-19 vaccine. Profiled with immunoSEQ multiplex PCR; TCRdb holds only in-frame clones, not every one. The table has tens of thousands of clones, 60% to 85% seen once; the top ten hold around 10%. The sample was peripheral blood, taken on day 0 of AZD1222 vaccination. These receptor sequences come from an adult in good health. Both conserved end residues are part of each CDR3. A D gene is named only where the DNA matches it firmly. Clone size appears in some rows only: once, few, many, or a class for an expanded clone.

abundance: -; d_gene: TRBD1; j_gene: TRBJ1-1; v_gene: TRBV6-4; CDR3aa: CASSSTPGTGEAFF; CDR3nt: TGTGCCAGCAGTTCTACCCCGGGGACAGGAGAAGCTTTCTTT
abundance: -; d_gene: -; j_gene: TRBJ1-1; v_gene: TRBV12-3/TRBV12-4; CDR3aa: CASGTGFGTEAFF; CDR3nt: TGTGCCAGCGGCACAGGGTTTGGGACTGAAGCTTTCTTT
abundance: -; d_gene: -; j_gene: TRBJ2-7; v_gene: TRBV10-3; CDR3aa: CAIRQGHEQYF; CDR3nt: TGTGCCATCAGACAGGGCCACGAGCAGTACTTC
abundance: -; d_gene: TRBD2; j_gene: TRBJ2-7; v_gene: TRBV5-4; CDR3aa: CASSLPGAGASYEQYF; CDR3nt: TGTGCCAGCAGCTTGCCGGGAGCGGGGGCCTCCTACGAGCAGTACTTC
abundance: -; d_gene: -; j_gene: TRBJ1-5; v_gene: TRBV4-1; CDR3aa: CASSQDGEAGQPQHF; CDR3nt: TGCGCCAGCAGCCAAGATGGGGAGGCCGGGCAGCCCCAGCATTTT
abundance: -; d_gene: -; j_gene: TRBJ2-3; v_gene: TRBV7-2; CDR3aa: CASGNLLVPYTDTQYF; CDR3nt: TGTGCCAGCGGAAACCTACTAGTACCTTACACAGATACGCAGTATTTT
abundance: -; d_gene: TRBD1; j_gene: TRBJ1-6; v_gene: TRBV29-1; CDR3aa: CSVQGANNSPLHF; CDR3nt: TGCAGCGTGCAGGGGGCGAATAATTCACCCCTCCACTTT
abundance: few; d_gene: TRBD1; j_gene: TRBJ1-1; v_gene: TRBV5-1; CDR3aa: CASSLGDRAGTEAFF; CDR3nt: TGCGCCAGCAGCTTGGGAGACAGGGCAGGCACTGAAGCTTTCTTT
abundance: few; d_gene: TRBD2; j_gene: TRBJ2-3; v_gene: TRBV29-1; CDR3aa: CSVRLAGGDTQYF; CDR3nt: TGCAGCGTGCGACTAGCGGGGGGGGATACGCAGTATTTT
abundance: -; d_gene: -; j_gene: TRBJ2-7; v_gene: TRBV18; CDR3aa: CASSNNQGGEQYF; CDR3nt: TGTGCCAGCTCAAACAACCAAGGGGGGGAGCAGTACTTC
abundance: -; d_gene: -; j_gene: TRBJ1-5; v_gene: TRBV28; CDR3aa: CASMKDSYQPQHF; CDR3nt: TGTGCCAGCATGAAGGACAGTTACCAGCCCCAGCATTTT
abundance: -; d_gene: -; j_gene: TRBJ2-2; v_gene: TRBV9; CDR3aa: CASSVTGTPNRGGELFF; CDR3nt: TGTGCCAGCAGCGTAACCGGGACACCAAATCGGGGAGGGGAGCTGTTTTTT
abundance: -; d_gene: TRBD1; j_gene: TRBJ1-6; v_gene: TRBV6-2/TRBV6-3; CDR3aa: CASSYSPQAGGNSPLHF; CDR3nt: TGTGCCAGCAGTTACTCACCTCAGGCAGGGGGGAATTCACCCCTCCACTTT
abundance: -; d_gene: TRBD2; j_gene: TRBJ2-2; v_gene: TRBV4-1; CDR3aa: CASSQPTSPKGHTGELFF; CDR3nt: TGCGCCAGCAGCCAACCGACTAGCCCAAAGGGCCACACCGGGGAGCTGTTTTTT
abundance: -; d_gene: TRBD1; j_gene: TRBJ2-5; v_gene: TRBV7-2; CDR3aa: CASSTGQGFQETQYF; CDR3nt: TGTGCCAGCAGCACGGGACAGGGCTTCCAAGAGACCCAGTACTTC
abundance: once; d_gene: -; j_gene: TRBJ2-7; v_gene: TRBV9; CDR3aa: CASSVDMGSAYEQYF; CDR3nt: TGTGCCAGCAGCGTAGATATGGGATCGGCCTACGAGCAGTACTTC
abundance: -; d_gene: -; j_gene: TRBJ1-4; v_gene: TRBV19; CDR3aa: CASSPTGPGSEKLFF; CDR3nt: TGTGCCAGTAGTCCAACAGGACCTGGTTCTGAAAAACTGTTTTTT
abundance: few; d_gene: -; j_gene: TRBJ2-3; v_gene: TRBV19; CDR3aa: CASSTRRRVRSTDTQYF; CDR3nt: TGTGCCAGTAGTACTCGCCGAAGGGTTAGGAGCACAGATACGCAGTATTTT
abundance: -; d_gene: -; j_gene: TRBJ1-2; v_gene: TRBV3-1/TRBV3-2; CDR3aa: CASSQDGRGIYGYTF; CDR3nt: TGTGCCAGCAGCCAAGACGGCAGGGGAATCTATGGCTACACCTTC
abundance: -; d_gene: TRBD1; j_gene: TRBJ1-2; v_gene: TRBV7-2; CDR3aa: CASSLVGRGTGYTF; CDR3nt: TGTGCCAGCAGCTTAGTTGGCAGGGGGACCGGCTACACCTTC
abundance: -; d_gene: -; j_gene: TRBJ2-2; v_gene: TRBV10-1; CDR3aa: CASSLGAVGELFF; CDR3nt: TGCGCCAGCAGTTTAGGAGCGGTCGGGGAGCTGTTTTTT
abundance: -; d_gene: -; j_gene: TRBJ2-2; v_gene: TRBV5-5; CDR3aa: CASSLEVGTNTGELFF; CDR3nt: TGTGCCAGCAGCTTGGAAGTAGGGACAAACACCGGGGAGCTGTTTTTT
abundance: -; d_gene: -; j_gene: TRBJ1-2; v_gene: TRBV6-2/TRBV6-3; CDR3aa: CASSPGGILYGYTF; CDR3nt: TGTGCCAGCAGCCCCGGCGGCATCCTCTATGGCTACACCTTC
abundance: -; d_gene: -; j_gene: TRBJ2-4; v_gene: TRBV19; CDR3aa: CASTTTLAKNIQYF; CDR3nt: TGTGCCAGTACAACCACCTTAGCCAAAAACATTCAGTACTTC
abundance: few; d_gene: -; j_gene: TRBJ1-1; v_gene: TRBV2; CDR3aa: CASSGGLGMNTEAFF; CDR3nt: TGTGCCAGCAGTGGTGGACTGGGGATGAACACTGAAGCTTTCTTT
abundance: -; d_gene: TRBD2; j_gene: TRBJ2-1; v_gene: TRBV4-1; CDR3aa: CASSQAGVSYNEQFF; CDR3nt: TGCGCCAGCAGCCAGGCGGGGGTATCCTACAATGAGCAGTTCTTC
abundance: -; d_gene: -; j_gene: TRBJ2-1; v_gene: TRBV18; CDR3aa: CASSDNGMDNEQFF; CDR3nt: TGTGCCAGCTCCGATAACGGGATGGACAATGAGCAGTTCTTC
abundance: few; d_gene: TRBD1; j_gene: TRBJ1-2; v_gene: TRBV28; CDR3aa: CASSFPSGGSYGYTF; CDR3nt: TGTGCCAGCAGTTTCCCCTCAGGGGGTTCCTATGGCTACACCTTC
abundance: -; d_gene: -; j_gene: TRBJ1-1; v_gene: TRBV4-1; CDR3aa: CASSPRSYRNTEAFF; CDR3nt: TGCGCCAGCAGCCCCAGGAGTTATCGGAACACTGAAGCTTTCTTT
abundance: -; d_gene: TRBD1; j_gene: TRBJ1-1; v_gene: TRBV28; CDR3aa: CASSLVYRGSTEAFF; CDR3nt: TGTGCCAGCAGTTTAGTCTACAGGGGGTCCACTGAAGCTTTCTTT
abundance: -; d_gene: -; j_gene: TRBJ1-2; v_gene: TRBV28; CDR3aa: CASSLSNPRGYTF; CDR3nt: TGTGCCAGCAGTTTATCAAATCCCCGTGGCTACACCTTC
abundance: once; d_gene: TRBD2; j_gene: TRBJ2-7; v_gene: TRBV3-1/TRBV3-2; CDR3aa: CASSQASGGAYEQYF; CDR3nt: TGTGCCAGCAGCCAAGCCAGCGGGGGGGCCTACGAGCAGTACTTC
abundance: -; d_gene: -; j_gene: TRBJ1-3; v_gene: TRBV7-9; CDR3aa: CASSPRRTSDGNTIYF; CDR3nt: TGTGCCAGCAGTCCCCGGCGAACATCGGATGGAAACACCATATATTTT
abundance: -; d_gene: -; j_gene: TRBJ1-2; v_gene: TRBV12-3/TRBV12-4; CDR3aa: CASTKDYGYTF; CDR3nt: TGTGCCAGCACCAAGGACTATGGCTACACCTTC
abundance: -; d_gene: -; j_gene: TRBJ2-3; v_gene: TRBV12-3/TRBV12-4; CDR3aa: CASSFADTQYF; CDR3nt: TGTGCCAGCAGTTTCGCAGATACGCAGTATTTT
abundance: -; d_gene: -; j_gene: TRBJ2-7; v_gene: TRBV29-1; CDR3aa: CSVVETGNHEQYF; CDR3nt: TGCAGCGTTGTGGAGACGGGTAACCACGAGCAGTACTTC
abundance: -; d_gene: TRBD2; j_gene: TRBJ2-3; v_gene: TRBV7-6; CDR3aa: CASSLRPGGADTQYF; CDR3nt: TGTGCCAGCAGCTTAAGGCCCGGGGGGGCAGATACGCAGTATTTT
abundance: once; d_gene: TRBD1; j_gene: TRBJ1-2; v_gene: TRBV10-3; CDR3aa: CAISDPGQGRNGYTF; CDR3nt: TGTGCCATCAGTGACCCCGGACAGGGGCGGAATGGCTACACCTTC
abundance: -; d_gene: -; j_gene: TRBJ2-2; v_gene: TRBV5-4; CDR3aa: CASQDSGAGELFF; CDR3nt: TGTGCCAGCCAAGATTCAGGAGCCGGGGAGCTGTTTTTT
abundance: -; d_gene: -; j_gene: TRBJ1-4; v_gene: TRBV5-1; CDR3aa: CASSLDGIPREKLFF; CDR3nt: TGCGCCAGCAGCTTGGACGGGATCCCTAGGGAAAAACTGTTTTTT
abundance: -; d_gene: -; j_gene: TRBJ1-5; v_gene: TRBV19; CDR3aa: CASSMGAVSNQPQHF; CDR3nt: TGTGCCAGTAGTATGGGAGCCGTTAGCAATCAGCCCCAGCATTTT
abundance: -; d_gene: -; j_gene: TRBJ1-1; v_gene: TRBV10-1; CDR3aa: CASSGSRTEAFF; CDR3nt: TGCGCCAGCAGTGGGAGTCGGACTGAAGCTTTCTTT
abundance: -; d_gene: -; j_gene: TRBJ1-5; v_gene: TRBV27; CDR3aa: CASSRPGENQPQHF; CDR3nt: TGTGCCAGCAGTCGACCCGGGGAAAATCAGCCCCAGCATTTT
abundance: -; d_gene: TRBD1; j_gene: TRBJ2-3; v_gene: TRBV19; CDR3aa: CASGQDPSTDTQYF; CDR3nt: TGTGCCAGTGGACAGGACCCTAGCACAGATACGCAGTATTTT
abundance: -; d_gene: TRBD2; j_gene: TRBJ2-5; v_gene: TRBV6-5; CDR3aa: CASTLSGGETQYF; CDR3nt: TGTGCCAGCACATTGAGCGGGGGGGAGACCCAGTACTTC
abundance: -; d_gene: -; j_gene: TRBJ1-6; v_gene: TRBV30; CDR3aa: CAWNRVINSPLHF; CDR3nt: TGTGCCTGGAATCGGGTTATTAATTCACCCCTCCACTTT
abundance: -; d_gene: TRBD1; j_gene: TRBJ2-1; v_gene: TRBV11-3; CDR3aa: CASSFDRASYNEQFF; CDR3nt: TGTGCCAGCAGCTTTGACAGGGCCTCCTACAATGAGCAGTTCTTC
abundance: -; d_gene: TRBD1; j_gene: TRBJ1-4; v_gene: TRBV5-4; CDR3aa: CASSFPGQNEKLFF; CDR3nt: TGTGCCAGCAGCTTCCCGGGACAGAATGAAAAACTGTTTTTT
abundance: -; d_gene: TRBD2; j_gene: TRBJ2-2; v_gene: TRBV7-2; CDR3aa: CASSLANLGLAGVNTGELFF; CDR3nt: TGTGCCAGCAGCTTAGCCAACCTAGGGTTGGCGGGGGTTAACACCGGGGAGCTGTTTTTT
abundance: -; d_gene: TRBD1; j_gene: TRBJ1-4; v_gene: TRBV5-1; CDR3aa: CASSLAAGTGVEKLFF; CDR3nt: TGCGCCAGCAGCTTGGCCGCCGGGACAGGGGTTGAAAAACTGTTTTTT
abundance: -; d_gene: -; j_gene: TRBJ2-2; v_gene: TRBV19; CDR3aa: CASSTTGGPTGELFF; CDR3nt: TGTGCCAGTAGTACGACCGGGGGCCCCACCGGGGAGCTGTTTTTT
abundance: -; d_gene: TRBD1; j_gene: TRBJ1-2; v_gene: TRBV3-1/TRBV3-2; CDR3aa: CASTRSRGLYGYTF; CDR3nt: TGTGCCAGCACCCGCTCCAGGGGGCTCTATGGCTACACCTTC
abundance: -; d_gene: TRBD1; j_gene: TRBJ1-2; v_gene: TRBV5-8; CDR3aa: CASSVFSDGDSLTF; CDR3nt: TGTGCCAGCAGCGTTTTTTCCGACGGGGACAGCTTAACCTTC
abundance: few; d_gene: -; j_gene: TRBJ1-2; v_gene: TRBV19; CDR3aa: CASNPIMRGNYGYTF; CDR3nt: TGTGCCAGTAATCCCATCATGAGGGGTAACTATGGCTACACCTTC
abundance: -; d_gene: -; j_gene: TRBJ1-6; v_gene: TRBV3-1/TRBV3-2; CDR3aa: CASSQGYNSPLHF; CDR3nt: TGTGCCAGCAGCCAGGGTTATAATTCACCCCTCCACTTT
abundance: -; d_gene: -; j_gene: TRBJ2-3; v_gene: TRBV6-1; CDR3aa: CASSEALILMQYF; CDR3nt: TGTGCCAGCAGTGAAGCTCTGATCCTAATGCAGTATTTT
abundance: few; d_gene: TRBD1; j_gene: TRBJ2-7; v_gene: TRBV5-4; CDR3aa: CASSRDRGIRRHF; CDR3nt: TGTGCCAGCAGTCGGGACAGGGGGATTCGGAGGCACTTC